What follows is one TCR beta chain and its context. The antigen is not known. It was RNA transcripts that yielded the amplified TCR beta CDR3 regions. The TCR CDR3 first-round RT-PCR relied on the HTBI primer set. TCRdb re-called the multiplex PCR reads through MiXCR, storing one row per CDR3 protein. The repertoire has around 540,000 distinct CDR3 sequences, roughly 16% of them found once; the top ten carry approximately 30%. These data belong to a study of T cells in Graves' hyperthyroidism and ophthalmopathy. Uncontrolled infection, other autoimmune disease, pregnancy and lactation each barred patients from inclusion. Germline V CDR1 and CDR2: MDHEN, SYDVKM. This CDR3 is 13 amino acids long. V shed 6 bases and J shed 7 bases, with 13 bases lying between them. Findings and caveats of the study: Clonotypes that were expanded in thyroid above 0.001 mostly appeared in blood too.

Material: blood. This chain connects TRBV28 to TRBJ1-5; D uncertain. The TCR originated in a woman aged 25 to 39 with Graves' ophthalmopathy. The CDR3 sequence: CASSRRVQQPQHF. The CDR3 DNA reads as TGTGCCAGCAGCCGGAGGGTTCAGCAGCCCCAGCATTTT. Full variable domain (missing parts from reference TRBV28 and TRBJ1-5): DVKVTQSSRYLVKRTGEKVFLECVQDMDHENMFWYRQDPGLGLRLIYFSYDVKMKEKGDIPEGYSVSREKKERFSLILESASTNQTSMYLCASSRRVQQPQHFGDGTRLSIL.